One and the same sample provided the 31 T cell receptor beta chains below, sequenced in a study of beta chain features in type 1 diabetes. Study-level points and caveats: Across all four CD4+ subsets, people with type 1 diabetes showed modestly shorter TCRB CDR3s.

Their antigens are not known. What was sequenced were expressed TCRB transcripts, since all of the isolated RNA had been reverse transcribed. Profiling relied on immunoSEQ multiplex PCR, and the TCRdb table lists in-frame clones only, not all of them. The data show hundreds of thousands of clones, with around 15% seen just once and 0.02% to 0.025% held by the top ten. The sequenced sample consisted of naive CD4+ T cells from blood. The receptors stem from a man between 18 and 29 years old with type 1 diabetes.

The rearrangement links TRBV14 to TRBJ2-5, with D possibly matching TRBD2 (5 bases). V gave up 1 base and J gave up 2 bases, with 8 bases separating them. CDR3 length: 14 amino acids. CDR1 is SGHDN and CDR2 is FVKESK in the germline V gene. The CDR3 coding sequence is TGTGCCAGCAGCCAAGCTACGGGACAAGAGACCCAGTACTTC. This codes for CASSQATGQETQYF.

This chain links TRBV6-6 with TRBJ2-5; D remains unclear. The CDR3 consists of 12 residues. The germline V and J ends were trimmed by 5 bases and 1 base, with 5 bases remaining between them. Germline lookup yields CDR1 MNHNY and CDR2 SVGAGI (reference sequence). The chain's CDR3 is CASSLTQETQYF. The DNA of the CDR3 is TGTGCCAGCAGTCTCACCCAAGAGACCCAGTACTTC.

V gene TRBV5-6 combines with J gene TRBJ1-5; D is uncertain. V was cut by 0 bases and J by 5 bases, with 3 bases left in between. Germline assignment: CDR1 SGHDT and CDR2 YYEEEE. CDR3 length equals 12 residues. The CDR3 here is CASSLGHQPQHF. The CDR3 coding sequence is TGTGCCAGCAGCTTGGGGCATCAGCCCCAGCATTTT.

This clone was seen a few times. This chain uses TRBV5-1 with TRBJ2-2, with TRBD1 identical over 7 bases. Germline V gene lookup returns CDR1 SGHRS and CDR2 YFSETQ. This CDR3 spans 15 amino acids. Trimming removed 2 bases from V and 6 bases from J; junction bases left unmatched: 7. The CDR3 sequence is CASSFGDRAPGELFF. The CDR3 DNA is TGCGCCAGCAGCTTCGGAGACAGGGCTCCCGGGGAGCTGTTTTTT.

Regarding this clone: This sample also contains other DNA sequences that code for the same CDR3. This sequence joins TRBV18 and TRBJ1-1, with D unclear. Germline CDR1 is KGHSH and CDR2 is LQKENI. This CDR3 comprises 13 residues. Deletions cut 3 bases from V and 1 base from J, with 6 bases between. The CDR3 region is CASSPTGNTEAFF. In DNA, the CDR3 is TGTGCCAGCTCACCTACTGGGAACACTGAAGCTTTCTTT.

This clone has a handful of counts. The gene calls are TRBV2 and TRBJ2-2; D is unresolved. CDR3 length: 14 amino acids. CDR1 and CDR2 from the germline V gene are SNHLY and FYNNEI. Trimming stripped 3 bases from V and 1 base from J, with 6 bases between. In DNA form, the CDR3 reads TGTGCCAGCAGTGAGATCAAGAACACCGGGGAGCTGTTTTTT. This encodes CASSEIKNTGELFF.

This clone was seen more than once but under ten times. The CDR3 sequence: CAWSMGGGNEKLFF. Here the CDR3 DNA reads TGTGCCTGGTCCATGGGAGGGGGTAATGAAAAACTGTTTTTT. The gene calls are TRBV30 and TRBJ1-4, with D possibly TRBD1 on 6 matching bases. The germline V and J ends were trimmed by 5 bases and 4 bases, with 14 bases remaining between them. The CDR3 loop spans 14 amino acids. Per germline, CDR1 GTSNPN and CDR2 SVGIG (reference sequence).

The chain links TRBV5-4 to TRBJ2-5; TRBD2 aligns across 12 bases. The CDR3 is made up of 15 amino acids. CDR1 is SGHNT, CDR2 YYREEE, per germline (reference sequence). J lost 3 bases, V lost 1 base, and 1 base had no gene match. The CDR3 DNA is TGTGCCAGCAGCTTGCGGACTAGCGGGGAAGAGACCCAGTACTTC. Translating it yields CASSLRTSGEETQYF.

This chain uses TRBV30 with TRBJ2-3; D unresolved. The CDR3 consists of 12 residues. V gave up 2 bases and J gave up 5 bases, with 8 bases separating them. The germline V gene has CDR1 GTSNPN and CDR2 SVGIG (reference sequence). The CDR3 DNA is TGTGCCTGGAGTTACGTGGTAGATACGCAGTATTTT. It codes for CAWSYVVDTQYF.

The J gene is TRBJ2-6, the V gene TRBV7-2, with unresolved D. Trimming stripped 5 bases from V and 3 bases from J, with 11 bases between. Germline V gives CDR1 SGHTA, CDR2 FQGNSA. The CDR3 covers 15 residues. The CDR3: CASSPARDGANVLTF. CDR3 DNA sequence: TGTGCCAGCAGCCCCGCTAGGGATGGGGCCAACGTCCTGACTTTC.

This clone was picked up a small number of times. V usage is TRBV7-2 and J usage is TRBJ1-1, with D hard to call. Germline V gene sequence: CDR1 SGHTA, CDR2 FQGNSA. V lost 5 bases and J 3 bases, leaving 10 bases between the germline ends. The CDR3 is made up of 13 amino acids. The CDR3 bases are TGTGCCAGCAGCCCGCAGCCTGACACTGAAGCTTTCTTT. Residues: CASSPQPDTEAFF.

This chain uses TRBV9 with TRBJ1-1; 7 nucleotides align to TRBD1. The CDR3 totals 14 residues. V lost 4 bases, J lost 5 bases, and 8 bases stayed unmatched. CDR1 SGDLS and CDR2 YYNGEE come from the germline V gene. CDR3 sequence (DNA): TGTGCCAGCAGCTCCAGGGGGGAGTGGACTGAAGCTTTCTTT. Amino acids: CASSSRGEWTEAFF.

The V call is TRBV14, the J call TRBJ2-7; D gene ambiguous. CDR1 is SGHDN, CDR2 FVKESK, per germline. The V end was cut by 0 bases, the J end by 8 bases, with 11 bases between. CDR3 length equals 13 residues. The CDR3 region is CASSQDYWRKQYF. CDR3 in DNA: TGTGCCAGCAGCCAAGACTATTGGCGGAAGCAGTACTTC.

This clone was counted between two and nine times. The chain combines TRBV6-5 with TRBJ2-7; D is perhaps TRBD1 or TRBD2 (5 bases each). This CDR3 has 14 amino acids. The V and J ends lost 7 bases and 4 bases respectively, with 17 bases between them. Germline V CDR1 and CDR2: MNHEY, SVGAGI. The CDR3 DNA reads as TGTGCCAGCACCCCCTCCTCATGGGGGTACGAGCAGTACTTC. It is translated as CASTPSSWGYEQYF.

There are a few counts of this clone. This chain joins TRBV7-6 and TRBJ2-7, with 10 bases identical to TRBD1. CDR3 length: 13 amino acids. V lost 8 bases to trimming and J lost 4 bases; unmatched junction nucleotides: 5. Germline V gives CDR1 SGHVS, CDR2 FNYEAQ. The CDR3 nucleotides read TGTGCCAGCGGGGGACAGGGGATTTACGAGCAGTACTTC. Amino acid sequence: CASGGQGIYEQYF.

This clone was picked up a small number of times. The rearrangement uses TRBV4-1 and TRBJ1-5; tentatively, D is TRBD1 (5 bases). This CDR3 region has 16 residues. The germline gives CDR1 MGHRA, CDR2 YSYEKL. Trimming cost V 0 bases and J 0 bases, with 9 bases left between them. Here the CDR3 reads CASSQETAYSNQPQHF. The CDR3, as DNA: TGCGCCAGCAGCCAAGAGACAGCTTATAGCAATCAGCCCCAGCATTTT.

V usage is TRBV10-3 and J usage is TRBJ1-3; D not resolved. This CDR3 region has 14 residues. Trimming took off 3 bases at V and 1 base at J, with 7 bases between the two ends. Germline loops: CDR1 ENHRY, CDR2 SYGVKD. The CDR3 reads CAISDGLSGNTIYF. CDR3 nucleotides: TGTGCCATCAGTGACGGGCTTTCTGGAAACACCATATATTTT.

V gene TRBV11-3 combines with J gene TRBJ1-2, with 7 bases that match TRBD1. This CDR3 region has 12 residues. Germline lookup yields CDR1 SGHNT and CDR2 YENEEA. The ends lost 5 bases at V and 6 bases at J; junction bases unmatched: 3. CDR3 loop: CASSGQGDGYTF. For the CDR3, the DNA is TGTGCCAGCAGCGGGCAGGGGGATGGCTACACCTTC.

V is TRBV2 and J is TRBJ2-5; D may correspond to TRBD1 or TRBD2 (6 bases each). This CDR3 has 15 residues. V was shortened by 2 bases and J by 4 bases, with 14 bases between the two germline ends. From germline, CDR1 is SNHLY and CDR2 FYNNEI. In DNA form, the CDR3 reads TGTGCCAGCAGTGAATGGGGGGCCGGGGGAGAGACCCAGTACTTC. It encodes CASSEWGAGGETQYF.

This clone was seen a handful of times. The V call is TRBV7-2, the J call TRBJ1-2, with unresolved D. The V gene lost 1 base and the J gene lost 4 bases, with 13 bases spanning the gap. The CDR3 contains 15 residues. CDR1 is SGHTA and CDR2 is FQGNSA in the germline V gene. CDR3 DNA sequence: TGTGCCAGCAGCTTAGGTTCGGCAGAATCCTATGGCTACACCTTC. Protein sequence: CASSLGSAESYGYTF.

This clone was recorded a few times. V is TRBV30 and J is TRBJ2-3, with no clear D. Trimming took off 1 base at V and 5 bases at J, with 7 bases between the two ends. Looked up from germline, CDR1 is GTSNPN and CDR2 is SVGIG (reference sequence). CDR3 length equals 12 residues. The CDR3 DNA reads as TGTGCCTGGAGTGGCCCGGTAGATACGCAGTATTTT. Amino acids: CAWSGPVDTQYF. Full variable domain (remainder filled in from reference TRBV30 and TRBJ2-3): SQTIHQWPATLVQPVGSPLSLECTVEGTSNPNLYWYRQAAGRGLQLLFYSVGIGQISSEVPQNLSASRPQDRQFILSSKKLLLSDSGFYLCAWSGPVDTQYFGPGTRLTVL.

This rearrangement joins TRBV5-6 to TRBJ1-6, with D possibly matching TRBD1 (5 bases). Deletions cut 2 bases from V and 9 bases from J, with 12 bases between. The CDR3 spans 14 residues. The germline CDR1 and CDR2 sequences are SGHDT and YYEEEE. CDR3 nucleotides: TGTGCCAGCAGCTTCTTGCAGGGTGGTTCACCCCTCCACTTT. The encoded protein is CASSFLQGGSPLHF.

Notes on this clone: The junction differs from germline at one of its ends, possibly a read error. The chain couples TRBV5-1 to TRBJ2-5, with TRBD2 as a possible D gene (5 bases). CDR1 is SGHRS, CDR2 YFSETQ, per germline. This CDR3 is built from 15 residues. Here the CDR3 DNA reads TGCGCCAGCAACTTGGAGGCTGCTATCGAAGAGACCCAGTACTTC. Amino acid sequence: CASNLEAAIEETQYF.

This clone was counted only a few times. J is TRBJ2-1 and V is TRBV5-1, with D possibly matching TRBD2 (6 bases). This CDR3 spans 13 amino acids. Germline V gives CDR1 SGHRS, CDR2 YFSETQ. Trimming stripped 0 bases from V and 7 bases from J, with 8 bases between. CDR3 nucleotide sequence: TGCGCCAGCAGCTTGGTGGAGGGGAATGAGCAGTTCTTC. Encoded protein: CASSLVEGNEQFF.

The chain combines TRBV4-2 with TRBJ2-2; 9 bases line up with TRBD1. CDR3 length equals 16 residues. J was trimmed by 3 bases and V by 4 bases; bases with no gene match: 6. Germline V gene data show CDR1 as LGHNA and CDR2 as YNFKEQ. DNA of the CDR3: TGTGCCAGCAGCCCCTTGACAGGGGGGCACACCGGGGAGCTGTTTTTT. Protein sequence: CASSPLTGGHTGELFF.

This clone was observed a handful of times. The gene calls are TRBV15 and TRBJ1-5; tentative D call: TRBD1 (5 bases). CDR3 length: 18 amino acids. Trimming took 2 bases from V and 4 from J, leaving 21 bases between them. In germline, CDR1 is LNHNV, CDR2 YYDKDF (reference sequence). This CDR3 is CATSRHQSRGAGNQPQHF. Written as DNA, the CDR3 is TGTGCCACCAGCAGACACCAGTCTAGGGGAGCCGGGAATCAGCCCCAGCATTTT.

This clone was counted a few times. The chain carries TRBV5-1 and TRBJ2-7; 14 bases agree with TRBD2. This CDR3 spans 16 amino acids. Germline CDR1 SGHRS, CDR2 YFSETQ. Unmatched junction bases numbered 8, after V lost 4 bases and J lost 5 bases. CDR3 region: CASSPGLAGGLNEQYF. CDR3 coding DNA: TGCGCCAGCAGCCCTGGACTAGCGGGGGGCTTAAACGAGCAGTACTTC. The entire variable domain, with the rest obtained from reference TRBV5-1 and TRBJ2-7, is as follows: KAGVTQTPRYLIKTRGQQVTLSCSPISGHRSVSWYQQTPGQGLQFLFEYFSETQRNKGNFPGRFSGRQFSNSRSEMNVSTLELGDSALYLCASSPGLAGGLNEQYFGPGTRLTVT.

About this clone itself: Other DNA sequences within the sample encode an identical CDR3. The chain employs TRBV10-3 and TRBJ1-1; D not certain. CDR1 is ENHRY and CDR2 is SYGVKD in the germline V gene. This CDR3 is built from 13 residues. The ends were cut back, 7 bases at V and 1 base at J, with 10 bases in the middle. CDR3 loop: CAITPGGNTEAFF. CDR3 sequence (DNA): TGTGCCATCACCCCGGGTGGGAACACTGAAGCTTTCTTT.

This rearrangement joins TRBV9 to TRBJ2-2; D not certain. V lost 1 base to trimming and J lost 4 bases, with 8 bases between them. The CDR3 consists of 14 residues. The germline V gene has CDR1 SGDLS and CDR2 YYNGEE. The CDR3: CASSVKTGTGELFF. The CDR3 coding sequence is TGTGCCAGCAGCGTAAAGACCGGCACCGGGGAGCTGTTTTTT.

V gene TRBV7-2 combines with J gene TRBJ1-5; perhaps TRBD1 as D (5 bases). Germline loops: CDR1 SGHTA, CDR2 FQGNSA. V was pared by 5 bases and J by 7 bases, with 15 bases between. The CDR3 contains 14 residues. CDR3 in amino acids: CASSRGTVGQPQHF. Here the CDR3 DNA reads TGTGCCAGCAGCCGCGGGACCGTTGGACAGCCCCAGCATTTT.

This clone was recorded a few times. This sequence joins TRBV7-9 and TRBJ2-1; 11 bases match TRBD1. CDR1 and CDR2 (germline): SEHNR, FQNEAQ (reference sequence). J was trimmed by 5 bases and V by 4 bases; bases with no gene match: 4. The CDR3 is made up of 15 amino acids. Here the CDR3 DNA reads TGTGCCAGCAGCTACCGGGACAGGGGGAACAATGAGCAGTTCTTC. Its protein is CASSYRDRGNNEQFF.